This TCR beta chain was recovered during a study of T cell repertoires in cytomegalovirus infection. At the level of the study: Matching HLA type and CMV infection were both indicated by public TCR beta signatures. Study findings and constraints: Accumulated public TCR beta family frequency recognized individuals carrying CMV together with the relevant HLA. HLA-C-restricted TCR beta clonotypes specific for CMV led the ex vivo response.

TCRdb called the reads again in MiXCR, with one record for every CDR3 protein. The table records 350,000 to 550,000 distinct CDR3 sequences, roughly 30% of them present only once. As regards this clonotype: The antigen is undetermined.

The CDR3 extends over 12 amino acids. With 1 base removed from V and 10 bases from J, the gap between germline ends came to 10 bases. CDR1 and CDR2 from the germline V gene are SEHNR and FQNEAQ (reference sequence). The chain has TRBV7-9 and TRBJ1-1, with D maybe TRBD1 (5 bases). This TCR was recovered from a human donor in good health (CMV status not recorded). Some clones in this sample may be carry-over from other donors' samples. Sequenced material: PBMCs. CDR3 sequence: CASSLGREAAFF. CDR3 nucleotides: TGTGCCAGCAGCTTAGGCAGGGAGGCAGCTTTCTTT.